The T cell receptor beta chain under discussion was sequenced for a study of T cells in Graves' hyperthyroidism and ophthalmopathy. From germline, CDR1 is SNHLY and CDR2 FYNNEI. This CDR3 has 14 amino acids. Trimming removed 6 bases at V and 7 bases at J, with 18 bases between. Study-wide findings and caveats: Most expanded thyroid clonotypes above 0.001 recurred in blood.

The study based diagnoses on clinical symptoms, serum thyroxine and TRAb, thyroid ultrasound and orbital computed tomography. RNA transcripts provided the source from which TCR beta CDR3 regions were amplified. The HTBI primer set served for first-round RT-PCR of the TCR CDR3. TCRdb reanalysed the multiplex PCR reads using MiXCR and keeps one entry per CDR3 protein. Of some 510,000 distinct CDR3 sequences detected, just over 45% appear once; the ten largest clones hold roughly 8.2%. Of note for this clonotype: Its antigen remains unidentified.

The TCR originated in a woman in her late teens or twenties with Graves' hyperthyroidism. The sample taken for sequencing was peripheral blood or thyroid tissue (not recorded which). V gene TRBV2 combines with J gene TRBJ2-5, with D possibly called TRBD1 or TRBD2 (6 bases each). CDR3 coding DNA: TGTGCCAGCAGCCAGGGGCCGGGGGTAGGGACCCAGTACTTC. The encoded protein is CASSQGPGVGTQYF.